The rows below give T cell receptor beta chains drawn from one sample of a study of CD8+ T cells in alopecia areata. Clones were sequenced by immunoSEQ multiplex PCR, and TCRdb holds only the in-frame ones, with some missing. The sample lists about 190,000 clones, 50% to 60% occurring once. The sequencing used CD4+ T cells sorted from blood, collected at week 4, from a patient treated with tofacitinib. The origin of the receptors is a human donor with alopecia areata. Both conserved end residues are part of each CDR3. Fields, in order: D gene, V gene, J gene, clone size, CDR3 protein, CDR3 DNA. The D gene is left open where the match is weak. Clone size appears in some rows only: once, few, many, or a class for an expanded clone.

d_call: -
v_call: TRBV18
j_call: TRBJ2-1
clone_size: few
cdr3_aa: CASSPEDNEQFF
cdr3_nt: TGTGCCAGCTCACCGGAGGACAATGAGCAGTTCTTC

d_call: -
v_call: TRBV30
j_call: TRBJ2-3
clone_size: -
cdr3_aa: CAWSRGGRTDTQYF
cdr3_nt: TGTGCCTGGAGTAGAGGCGGACGCACAGATACGCAGTATTTT

d_call: -
v_call: TRBV30
j_call: TRBJ2-7
clone_size: once
cdr3_aa: CAWSVRQPYEQYF
cdr3_nt: TGTGCCTGGAGTGTACGCCAGCCCTACGAGCAGTACTTC

d_call: -
v_call: TRBV19
j_call: TRBJ2-5
clone_size: -
cdr3_aa: CASSIARDSGETQYF
cdr3_nt: TGTGCCAGTAGTATAGCGAGGGATTCGGGTGAGACCCAGTACTTC

d_call: -
v_call: TRBV10-3
j_call: TRBJ2-7
clone_size: -
cdr3_aa: CAISYLEEQYF
cdr3_nt: TGTGCCATCAGCTATCTTGAGGAGCAGTACTTC

d_call: -
v_call: TRBV29-1
j_call: TRBJ1-1
clone_size: -
cdr3_aa: CSGWLNTEAFF
cdr3_nt: TGCAGCGGGTGGTTGAACACTGAAGCTTTCTTT

d_call: -
v_call: TRBV7-9
j_call: TRBJ2-7
clone_size: few
cdr3_aa: CASSPLGLPYEQYF
cdr3_nt: TGTGCCAGCAGCCCCCTCGGGTTACCCTACGAGCAGTACTTC

d_call: -
v_call: TRBV4-1
j_call: TRBJ2-7
clone_size: -
cdr3_aa: CASSQRDQGHYEQYF
cdr3_nt: TGCGCCAGCAGCCAGAGGGACCAGGGCCACTACGAGCAGTACTTC

d_call: TRBD1
v_call: TRBV5-4
j_call: TRBJ1-2
clone_size: -
cdr3_aa: CASSPFDRGSHGYTF
cdr3_nt: TGTGCCAGCAGCCCGTTCGACAGGGGGTCTCATGGCTACACCTTC

d_call: -
v_call: TRBV4-2
j_call: TRBJ2-1
clone_size: few
cdr3_aa: CASSQSGQYNEQFF
cdr3_nt: TGTGCCAGCAGCCAATCGGGGCAATACAATGAGCAGTTCTTC

d_call: TRBD1
v_call: TRBV7-8
j_call: TRBJ1-1
clone_size: -
cdr3_aa: CASSSPQGALLTEAFF
cdr3_nt: TGTGCCAGCAGCTCGCCGCAGGGGGCTTTACTGACTGAAGCTTTCTTT

d_call: TRBD1
v_call: TRBV25-1
j_call: TRBJ2-5
clone_size: -
cdr3_aa: CASSDRTGYQETQYF
cdr3_nt: TGTGCCAGCAGTGACCGGACAGGATACCAAGAGACCCAGTACTTC

d_call: -
v_call: TRBV19
j_call: TRBJ2-5
clone_size: -
cdr3_aa: CASSIRAKETQYF
cdr3_nt: TGTGCCAGTAGTATCAGGGCGAAAGAGACCCAGTACTTC

d_call: -
v_call: TRBV30
j_call: TRBJ2-5
clone_size: few
cdr3_aa: CACRGAGETQYF
cdr3_nt: TGTGCCTGTCGAGGGGCGGGGGAGACCCAGTACTTC

d_call: -
v_call: TRBV29-1
j_call: TRBJ2-5
clone_size: -
cdr3_aa: CSDLTAGETQYF
cdr3_nt: TGCAGCGACCTGACAGCCGGGGAGACCCAGTACTTC

d_call: -
v_call: TRBV15
j_call: TRBJ2-1
clone_size: -
cdr3_aa: CATARGPVGEQFF
cdr3_nt: TGTGCCACCGCGCGGGGCCCAGTCGGTGAGCAGTTCTTC

d_call: TRBD1
v_call: TRBV29-1
j_call: TRBJ2-1
clone_size: few
cdr3_aa: CSVERGGTGNNEQFF
cdr3_nt: TGCAGCGTTGAAAGGGGGGGGACAGGGAACAATGAGCAGTTCTTC

d_call: TRBD1
v_call: TRBV7-2
j_call: TRBJ1-2
clone_size: -
cdr3_aa: CASSGQGYSNYGYTF
cdr3_nt: TGTGCCAGCAGCGGACAGGGATATTCAAACTATGGCTACACCTTC

d_call: TRBD1
v_call: TRBV29-1
j_call: TRBJ2-3
clone_size: -
cdr3_aa: CSVDRAPDTQYF
cdr3_nt: TGCAGCGTAGACAGGGCGCCAGATACGCAGTATTTT

d_call: -
v_call: TRBV4-1
j_call: TRBJ2-3
clone_size: -
cdr3_aa: CASSQEFVSKRGTDTQYF
cdr3_nt: TGCGCCAGCAGCCAAGAATTCGTCTCCAAGCGGGGCACAGATACGCAGTATTTT

d_call: TRBD1
v_call: TRBV4-2
j_call: TRBJ2-3
clone_size: -
cdr3_aa: CASSQDIMGTDITDTQYF
cdr3_nt: TGTGCCAGCAGCCAAGATATTATGGGGACAGACATCACAGATACGCAGTATTTT

d_call: -
v_call: TRBV5-4
j_call: TRBJ2-5
clone_size: -
cdr3_aa: CASSSWEPLGRRETQYF
cdr3_nt: TGTGCCAGCAGCTCCTGGGAGCCCTTAGGACGGAGAGAGACCCAGTACTTC

d_call: -
v_call: TRBV25-1
j_call: TRBJ2-2
clone_size: once
cdr3_aa: CASSETRTNTGELFF
cdr3_nt: TGTGCCAGCAGTGAGACACGTACTAACACCGGGGAGCTGTTTTTT

d_call: -
v_call: TRBV29-1
j_call: TRBJ1-2
clone_size: -
cdr3_aa: CSVEKANYGYTF
cdr3_nt: TGCAGCGTTGAGAAAGCTAACTATGGCTACACCTTC

d_call: -
v_call: TRBV14
j_call: TRBJ1-1
clone_size: -
cdr3_aa: CASSQEGVVNTEAFF
cdr3_nt: TGTGCCAGCAGCCAAGAAGGTGTGGTGAACACTGAAGCTTTCTTT

d_call: TRBD2
v_call: TRBV13
j_call: TRBJ2-1
clone_size: -
cdr3_aa: CASIPSGRKGEQFF
cdr3_nt: TGTGCCAGCATCCCTAGCGGGAGAAAGGGTGAGCAGTTCTTC

d_call: -
v_call: TRBV29-1
j_call: TRBJ1-2
clone_size: -
cdr3_aa: CSAGDFNYGYTF
cdr3_nt: TGCAGCGCAGGGGACTTCAACTATGGCTACACCTTC

d_call: -
v_call: TRBV15
j_call: TRBJ1-2
clone_size: -
cdr3_aa: CATSRNSPGRSYGYTF
cdr3_nt: TGTGCCACCAGCAGAAACAGCCCGGGACGGTCCTATGGCTACACCTTC

d_call: -
v_call: TRBV15
j_call: TRBJ2-6
clone_size: few
cdr3_aa: CATSRDMSGANVLTF
cdr3_nt: TGTGCCACCAGCAGAGATATGTCTGGGGCCAACGTCCTGACTTTC

d_call: -
v_call: TRBV7-2
j_call: TRBJ1-2
clone_size: -
cdr3_aa: CASRRGTALGYTF
cdr3_nt: TGTGCCAGCAGACGTGGGACGGCGCTAGGCTACACCTTC

d_call: -
v_call: TRBV18
j_call: TRBJ2-5
clone_size: -
cdr3_aa: CASSPQYQETQYF
cdr3_nt: TGTGCCAGCTCACCCCAGTACCAAGAGACCCAGTACTTC

d_call: -
v_call: TRBV2
j_call: TRBJ1-5
clone_size: -
cdr3_aa: CASTGLLDLPQHF
cdr3_nt: TGTGCCAGCACGGGGTTACTAGATCTGCCCCAGCATTTT

d_call: -
v_call: TRBV27
j_call: TRBJ2-7
clone_size: -
cdr3_aa: CASSFSQGRLPYEQYF
cdr3_nt: TGTGCCAGCAGTTTCTCCCAGGGGAGACTTCCTTACGAGCAGTACTTC

d_call: TRBD1
v_call: TRBV19
j_call: TRBJ1-3
clone_size: few
cdr3_aa: CASTTGQVFSGNTIYF
cdr3_nt: TGTGCCAGTACTACGGGACAGGTCTTCTCTGGAAACACCATATATTTT

d_call: -
v_call: TRBV6-1
j_call: TRBJ2-7
clone_size: -
cdr3_aa: CASSLAGPYEQYF
cdr3_nt: TGTGCCAGCAGTTTGGCAGGGCCCTACGAGCAGTACTTC

d_call: -
v_call: TRBV5-1
j_call: TRBJ2-3
clone_size: few
cdr3_aa: CASSRGDQSDTQYF
cdr3_nt: TGCGCCAGCAGCAGGGGGGACCAGTCAGATACGCAGTATTTT

d_call: -
v_call: TRBV7-9
j_call: TRBJ1-2
clone_size: many
cdr3_aa: CASSLGGNYGYTF
cdr3_nt: TGTGCCAGCAGCTTGGGGGGGAACTATGGCTACACCTTC

d_call: -
v_call: TRBV7-8
j_call: TRBJ1-2
clone_size: -
cdr3_aa: CASSLVLDGYTF
cdr3_nt: TGTGCCAGCAGCTTAGTTCTAGATGGCTACACCTTC

d_call: TRBD1
v_call: TRBV27
j_call: TRBJ1-5
clone_size: -
cdr3_aa: CASSLGQGLNQPQHF
cdr3_nt: TGTGCCAGCAGTTTAGGACAGGGCCTCAATCAGCCCCAGCATTTT

d_call: TRBD2
v_call: TRBV27
j_call: TRBJ2-5
clone_size: few
cdr3_aa: CASSLSGGPPGTQYF
cdr3_nt: TGTGCCAGCAGTTTATCGGGAGGGCCCCCCGGAACCCAGTACTTC

d_call: TRBD1
v_call: TRBV30
j_call: TRBJ1-2
clone_size: -
cdr3_aa: CAWTHEGQKGPGYTF
cdr3_nt: TGTGCCTGGACCCACGAGGGACAGAAGGGGCCCGGCTACACCTTC

d_call: TRBD1
v_call: TRBV6-6
j_call: TRBJ2-7
clone_size: few
cdr3_aa: CASMWTGTGLREQYF
cdr3_nt: TGTGCCAGCATGTGGACTGGGACAGGGCTCCGCGAGCAGTACTTC

d_call: -
v_call: TRBV20-1
j_call: TRBJ1-5
clone_size: -
cdr3_aa: CSAREGQPQHF
cdr3_nt: TGCAGTGCTAGAGAGGGCCAGCCCCAGCATTTT

d_call: -
v_call: TRBV9
j_call: TRBJ2-5
clone_size: -
cdr3_aa: CASSVRDKETQYF
cdr3_nt: TGTGCCAGCAGCGTCCGGGACAAAGAGACCCAGTACTTC

d_call: -
v_call: TRBV30
j_call: TRBJ2-3
clone_size: -
cdr3_aa: CATLRATSTDTQYF
cdr3_nt: TGTGCCACCCTAAGGGCAACTAGCACAGATACGCAGTATTTT

d_call: -
v_call: TRBV21-1
j_call: TRBJ2-7
clone_size: -
cdr3_aa: CASRTTSTGYHEQYF
cdr3_nt: TGTGCCAGCAGAACCACCTCGACAGGGTACCACGAGCAGTACTTC